The present T cell receptor beta chain was sequenced within a study of T cell repertoires in cytomegalovirus infection. Study background: Through public TCR beta signatures, both CMV infection and matching HLA type were indicated.

Study-wide points: HLA-C-restricted TCR beta clonotypes specific for CMV led the ex vivo response.

TCRdb redid the calling of the reads with MiXCR, one entry per CDR3 protein. The profile shows 450,000 to 550,000 distinct CDR3 sequences, roughly 42% of them singletons. Trimming took 4 bases from V and 4 from J; bases not matched to a gene: 6. The CDR3 has 17 residues. Per the germline V gene, CDR1 is LGHNT and CDR2 is FRNRAP. On this clonotype itself: Its antigen is not identified.

The source is a human donor in good health (CMV status not recorded). Some clones in this sample may be carry-over from other donors' samples. The sequenced sample was cultured PBMCs, obtained from culture after CMV antigen stimulation. The chain joins TRBV12-5 to TRBJ2-2; 13 positions agree with TRBD2. CDR3 sequence: CASGSAGLAGVTGELFF. In nucleotides, the CDR3 is TGTGCTAGTGGTTCCGCTGGACTAGCGGGGGTCACCGGGGAGCTGTTTTTT.